The clone carrying this TCR beta chain was detected ten times or more. Its antigen is as yet unknown. This sample was included in a study of regulatory T cells in long-lasting Graves disease. Study-wide results and limits: Tissue studied was limited to peripheral blood, excluding thyroid tissue. More public clonotypes were shared by persistent patients (about 3,000) than by new patients (roughly 970).

Time point indicated: newly diagnosed GD, antithyroid drugs for less than 3 months. The TCR library was prepared using RNA isolated from PBMCs. Building the TCR beta libraries relied on iRepertoire HTBI primers, and CDR3 regions underwent Arm-PCR. How the authors handled the data: Across the samples, identification revealed 55 to 80 TRBV and more than twelve TRBJ segments. TCRdb re-called the multiplex PCR reads with MiXCR, one entry per CDR3 protein. In this record, the V and J calls reflect TCRdb's handling and not the investigators' own analysis. The sample gives under 800,000 distinct CDR3 sequences, under 20% of which show up once; 18% is in the top ten. The length of the CDR3 is 15 residues. Germline CDR1 is MDHEN and CDR2 is SYDVKM. With 5 bases removed from V and 0 bases from J, the gap between germline ends came to 14 bases. Another study also made use of these data, one on T cells in Graves' hyperthyroidism and ophthalmopathy. As that report states: With the HTBI primer set, the TCR CDR3 went through a first round of RT-PCR.

This chain links TRBV28 with TRBJ2-7; no firm D call. The sequencing used peripheral blood mononuclear cells (PBMCs), collected at new diagnosis, from a patient treated with antithyroid drugs. This TCR came from a woman younger than 45 with Graves disease. CDR3 sequence: CASSPLRSSSYEQYF. CDR3 bases: TGTGCCAGCAGTCCCCTCCGGTCCAGCTCCTACGAGCAGTACTTC.